This T cell receptor (beta chain) was sequenced in a study of lymphopenia after photon versus proton radiotherapy. General study points: Relative stability marked proton patients; photon patients lost diversity and naive cells. Larger post-nadir TCR diversity loss correlated inversely with survival in deceased patients. Better survival with proton therapy was suggested as possible, not demonstrated.

TCRdb's copy holds only in-frame clones and misses some; the assay was immunoSEQ multiplex PCR. The repertoire has 55,000 to 70,000 clones, about 90% of them found once; the top ten carry about 10%. Germline assignment: CDR1 SEHNR and CDR2 FQNEAQ (reference sequence). This CDR3 is 15 amino acids long. J lost 4 bases, V lost 1 base, and 3 bases had no gene match. As to this clone: Its antigen is undetermined.

The chain employs TRBV7-9 and TRBJ1-2, with 10 positions matching TRBD1. This clonotype originated in a man older than 75 with esophageal cancer. The sample here was peripheral blood, taken from a patient treated with proton-based radiotherapy. The DNA for the CDR3 is TGTGCCAGCAGCTTAGGGGACAGGGGTGTCTATGGCTACACCTTC. This encodes CASSLGDRGVYGYTF.